These T cell receptor beta chains were read from a single sample in a study of blood T cell repertoires in COVID-19. The assay was immunoSEQ multiplex PCR, and TCRdb's table has in-frame clones only and misses some. The sample has 310,000 or so clones, roughly 90% seen once. Sequencing was performed on peripheral blood. The receptors were sampled from a woman in her twenties or thirties with COVID-19, enrolled during active disease. Each CDR3 is given with its conserved first and last residue. A D gene is named only where the DNA matches it firmly. Some rows mark clone size as missing; the rest say once, few, many or name a class of expanded clone.

D: -; size: -; length: 13; J: TRBJ2-3; V: TRBV10-1; CDR3: CASSERPRDTQYF; DNA: TGCGCCAGCAGTGAGCGCCCTCGGGATACGCAGTATTTT
D: -; size: -; length: 13; J: TRBJ2-5; V: TRBV28; CDR3: CASTGRALETQYF; DNA: TGTGCCAGCACCGGGCGGGCTCTGGAGACCCAGTACTTC
D: TRBD1; size: -; length: 16; J: TRBJ1-4; V: TRBV9; CDR3: CASSAGQLSTNEKLFF; DNA: TGTGCCAGCAGCGCGGGACAGTTATCAACTAATGAAAAACTGTTTTTT
D: TRBD2; size: -; length: 13; J: TRBJ2-1; V: TRBV28; CDR3: CASASGINNGQFF; DNA: TGTGCCAGTGCTAGCGGGATAAACAATGGGCAGTTCTTC
D: TRBD2; size: -; length: 15; J: TRBJ2-7; V: TRBV18; CDR3: CASSPPGGGPYEQYF; DNA: TGTGCCAGCTCACCACCCGGGGGGGGTCCCTACGAGCAGTACTTC
D: -; size: -; length: 15; J: TRBJ2-3; V: TRBV7-2; CDR3: CASSLAGLGTDTQYF; DNA: TGTGCCAGCAGCTTAGCGGGGCTAGGCACAGATACGCAGTATTTT
D: -; size: -; length: 13; J: TRBJ2-1; V: TRBV27; CDR3: CASSFDRWNEQFF; DNA: TGTGCCAGCAGTTTCGATAGATGGAATGAGCAGTTCTTC
D: TRBD1; size: -; length: 16; J: TRBJ2-2; V: TRBV7-3; CDR3: CASSPKGRGPTGELFF; DNA: TGTGCCAGCAGCCCTAAGGGCAGGGGGCCCACCGGGGAGCTGTTTTTT
D: TRBD2; size: -; length: 14; J: TRBJ2-1; V: TRBV2; CDR3: CATPGLAGGNEQFF; DNA: TGTGCCACCCCGGGACTAGCGGGAGGCAATGAGCAGTTCTTC
D: TRBD1; size: -; length: 17; J: TRBJ1-6; V: TRBV28; CDR3: CASSSGTGPIFNSPLHF; DNA: TGTGCCAGCAGTTCCGGGACAGGACCAATTTTTAATTCACCCCTCCACTTT
D: -; size: -; length: 14; J: TRBJ1-4; V: TRBV30; CDR3: CAWSFDRTNEKLFF; DNA: TGTGCCTGGAGTTTCGACAGGACAAATGAAAAACTGTTTTTT
D: -; size: -; length: 14; J: TRBJ2-5; V: TRBV7-2; CDR3: CASSLSWAQETQYF; DNA: TGTGCCAGCAGCTTAAGCTGGGCGCAAGAGACCCAGTACTTC
D: -; size: -; length: 12; J: TRBJ2-3; V: TRBV5-1; CDR3: CASSLSADTQYF; DNA: TGCGCCAGCAGCTTGAGCGCAGATACGCAGTATTTT
D: -; size: -; length: 12; J: TRBJ1-5; V: TRBV7-8; CDR3: CASSLIVQPQHF; DNA: TGTGCCAGCAGCTTAATCGTTCAGCCCCAGCATTTT
D: -; size: -; length: 14; J: TRBJ1-3; V: TRBV6-5; CDR3: CASTPPGSGNTIYF; DNA: TGTGCCAGCACCCCCCCAGGGTCTGGAAACACCATATATTTT
D: -; size: -; length: 14; J: TRBJ2-2; V: TRBV9; CDR3: CASSGTENTGELFF; DNA: TGTGCCAGCAGCGGGACAGAGAACACCGGGGAGCTGTTTTTT
D: TRBD2; size: -; length: 14; J: TRBJ2-3; V: TRBV6-6; CDR3: CASTLADGTDTQYF; DNA: TGTGCCAGCACTCTAGCGGACGGCACAGATACGCAGTATTTT
D: -; size: -; length: 15; J: TRBJ1-2; V: TRBV15; CDR3: CATSPRGQRTTGYTF; DNA: TGTGCCACCAGCCCCCGAGGACAGCGGACAACGGGCTACACCTTC
D: -; size: -; length: 14; J: TRBJ2-2; V: TRBV19; CDR3: CASRRDLNTGELFF; DNA: TGTGCCAGTAGGAGGGATCTGAACACCGGGGAGCTGTTTTTT
D: -; size: -; length: 14; J: TRBJ2-3; V: TRBV5-1; CDR3: CASSGLTSTDTQYF; DNA: TGCGCCAGCAGCGGCCTGACAAGCACAGATACGCAGTATTTT
D: TRBD2; size: -; length: 15; J: TRBJ2-5; V: TRBV7-9; CDR3: CASSRGLAVQETQYF; DNA: TGTGCCAGCAGTCGAGGACTAGCGGTACAAGAGACCCAGTACTTC
D: TRBD1; size: -; length: 15; J: TRBJ1-5; V: TRBV6-1; CDR3: CASSEAEAGGKPQHF; DNA: TGTGCCAGCAGTGAAGCGGAGGCAGGGGGCAAGCCCCAGCATTTT
D: -; size: once; length: 16; J: TRBJ1-1; V: TRBV30; CDR3: CAWSVPRPGMNTEAFF; DNA: TGTGCCTGGAGTGTACCCCGACCGGGGATGAACACTGAAGCTTTCTTT
D: -; size: -; length: 16; J: TRBJ2-4; V: TRBV6-5; CDR3: CASSYPDILAKNIQYF; DNA: TGTGCCAGCAGTTACCCTGACATTCTAGCCAAAAACATTCAGTACTTC
D: TRBD1; size: -; length: 16; J: TRBJ2-3; V: TRBV28; CDR3: CASRSRDRRITDTQYF; DNA: TGTGCCAGCAGATCCCGGGACAGGAGGATCACAGATACGCAGTATTTT
D: TRBD2; size: -; length: 21; J: TRBJ2-1; V: TRBV27; CDR3: CASSSIWSQRGVTNYYNEQFF; DNA: TGTGCCAGCAGTTCCATATGGTCTCAGCGGGGGGTGACTAATTACTACAATGAGCAGTTCTTC